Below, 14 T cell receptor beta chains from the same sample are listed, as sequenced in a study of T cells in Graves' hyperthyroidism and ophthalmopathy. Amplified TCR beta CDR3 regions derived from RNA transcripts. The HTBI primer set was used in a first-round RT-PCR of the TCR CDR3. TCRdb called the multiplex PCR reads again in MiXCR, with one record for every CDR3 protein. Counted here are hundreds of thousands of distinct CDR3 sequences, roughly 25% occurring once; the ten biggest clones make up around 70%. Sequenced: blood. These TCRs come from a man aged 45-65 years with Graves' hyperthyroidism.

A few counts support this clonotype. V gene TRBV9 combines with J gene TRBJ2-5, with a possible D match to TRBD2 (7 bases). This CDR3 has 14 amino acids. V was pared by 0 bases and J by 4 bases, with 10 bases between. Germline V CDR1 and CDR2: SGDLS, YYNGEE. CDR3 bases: TGTGCCAGCAGCGTAGAAGGGGGGGGAGAGACCCAGTACTTC. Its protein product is CASSVEGGGETQYF.

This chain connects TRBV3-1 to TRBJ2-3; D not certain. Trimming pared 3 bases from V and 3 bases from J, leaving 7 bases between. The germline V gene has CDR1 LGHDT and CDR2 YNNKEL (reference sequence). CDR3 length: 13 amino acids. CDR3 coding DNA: TGTGCCAGCAGCCATATTAGTACAGATACGCAGTATTTT. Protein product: CASSHISTDTQYF.

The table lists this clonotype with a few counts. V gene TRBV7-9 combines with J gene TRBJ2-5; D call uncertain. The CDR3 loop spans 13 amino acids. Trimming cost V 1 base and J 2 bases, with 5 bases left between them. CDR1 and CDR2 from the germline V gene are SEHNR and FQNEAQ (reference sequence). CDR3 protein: CASSLDNQETQYF. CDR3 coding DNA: TGTGCCAGCAGCTTAGACAATCAAGAGACCCAGTACTTC.

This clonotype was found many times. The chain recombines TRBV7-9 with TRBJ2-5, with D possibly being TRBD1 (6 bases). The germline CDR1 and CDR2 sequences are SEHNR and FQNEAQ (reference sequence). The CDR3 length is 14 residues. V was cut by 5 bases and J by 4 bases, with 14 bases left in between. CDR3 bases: TGTGCCAGCAGCAAGCCAGGGGAAGGAGAGACCCAGTACTTC. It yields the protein CASSKPGEGETQYF. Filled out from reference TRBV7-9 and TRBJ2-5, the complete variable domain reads DTGVSQNPRHKITKRGQNVTFRCDPISEHNRLYWYRQTLGQGPEFLTYFQNEAQLEKSRLLSDRFSAERPKGSFSTLEIQRTEQGDSAMYLCASSKPGEGETQYFGPGTRLLVL.

The CDR3 loop is CAISEEGGAGYEQYF. CDR3 DNA sequence: TGTGCCATCAGTGAGGAGGGCGGTGCAGGGTACGAGCAGTACTTC. V gene TRBV10-3 combines with J gene TRBJ2-7; D possibly uses TRBD1 or TRBD2 (5 bases each). The CDR3 totals 15 residues. CDR1 and CDR2 (germline): ENHRY, SYGVKD. Trimming took 2 bases from V and 4 from J, leaving 15 bases between them.

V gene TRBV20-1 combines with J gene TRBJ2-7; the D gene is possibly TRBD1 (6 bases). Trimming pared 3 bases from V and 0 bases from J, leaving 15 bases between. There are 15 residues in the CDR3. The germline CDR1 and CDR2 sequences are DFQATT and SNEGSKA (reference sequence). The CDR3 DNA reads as TGCAGTGCTAGCCCCCTAGACAGGCACTCCTACGAGCAGTACTTC. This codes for CSASPLDRHSYEQYF.

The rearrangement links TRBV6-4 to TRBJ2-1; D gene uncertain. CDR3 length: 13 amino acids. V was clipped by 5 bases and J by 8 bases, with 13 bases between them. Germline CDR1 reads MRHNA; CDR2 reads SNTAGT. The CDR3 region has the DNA TGTGCCAGCAGTTCTGCTAGTTCCCATGAGCAGTTCTTC. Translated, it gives CASSSASSHEQFF.

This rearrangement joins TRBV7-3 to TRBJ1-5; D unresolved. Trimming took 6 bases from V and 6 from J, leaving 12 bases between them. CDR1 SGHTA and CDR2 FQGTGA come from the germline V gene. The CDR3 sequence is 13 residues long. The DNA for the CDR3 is TGTGCCAGCAGTGACGACGGGGTTCAGCCCCAGCATTTT. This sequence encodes CASSDDGVQPQHF.

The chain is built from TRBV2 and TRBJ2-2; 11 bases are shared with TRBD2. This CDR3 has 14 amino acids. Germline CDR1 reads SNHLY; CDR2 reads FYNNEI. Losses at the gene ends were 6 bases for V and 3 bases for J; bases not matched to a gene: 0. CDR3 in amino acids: CASRGLADTGELFF. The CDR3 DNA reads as TGTGCCAGCAGGGGACTAGCGGACACCGGGGAGCTGTTTTTT.

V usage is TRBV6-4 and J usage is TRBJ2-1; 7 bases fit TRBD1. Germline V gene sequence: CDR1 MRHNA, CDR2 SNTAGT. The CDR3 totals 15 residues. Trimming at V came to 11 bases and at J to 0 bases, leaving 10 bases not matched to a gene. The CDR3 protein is CAGSPGQFSYNEQFF. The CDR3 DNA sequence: TGTGCCGGATCGCCGGGACAGTTCTCCTACAATGAGCAGTTCTTC.

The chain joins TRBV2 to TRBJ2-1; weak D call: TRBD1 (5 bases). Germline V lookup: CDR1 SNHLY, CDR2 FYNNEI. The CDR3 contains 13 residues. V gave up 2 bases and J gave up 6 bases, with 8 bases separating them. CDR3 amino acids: CASSEWQGNEQFF. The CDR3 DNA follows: TGTGCCAGCAGTGAATGGCAGGGCAATGAGCAGTTCTTC.

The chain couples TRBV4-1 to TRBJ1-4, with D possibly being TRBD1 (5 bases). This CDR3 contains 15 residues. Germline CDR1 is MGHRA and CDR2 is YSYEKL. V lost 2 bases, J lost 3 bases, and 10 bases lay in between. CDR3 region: CASSQFRAPNEKLFF. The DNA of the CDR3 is TGCGCCAGCAGCCAATTCAGGGCGCCTAATGAAAAACTGTTTTTT.

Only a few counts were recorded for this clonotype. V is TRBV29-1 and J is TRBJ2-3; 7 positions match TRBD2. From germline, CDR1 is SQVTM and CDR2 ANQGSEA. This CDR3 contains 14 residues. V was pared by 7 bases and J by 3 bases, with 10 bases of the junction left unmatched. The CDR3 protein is CSGTIAGGTDTQYF. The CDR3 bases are TGCAGCGGGACCATAGCGGGCGGAACAGATACGCAGTATTTT.

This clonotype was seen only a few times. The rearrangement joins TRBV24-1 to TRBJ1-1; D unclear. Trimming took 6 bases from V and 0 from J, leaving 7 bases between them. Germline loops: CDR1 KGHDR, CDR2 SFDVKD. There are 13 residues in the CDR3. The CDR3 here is CATSSALNTEAFF. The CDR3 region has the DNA TGTGCCACCAGTTCAGCTTTGAACACTGAAGCTTTCTTT.